The rows below give T cell receptor beta chains drawn from one sample of a study of blood T cell repertoires in COVID-19. Libraries were prepared by immunoSEQ multiplex PCR; TCRdb keeps only in-frame clonotypes and omits some of them. The table records 100,000 to 120,000 clones, approximately 90% of them present only once. Sequenced sample: peripheral blood. Receptors were obtained from a woman aged 50 to 60 with acute or convalescent COVID-19. The CDR3 runs from the conserved cysteine through the conserved F or W. Fields, in order: D gene, J gene, clone size, V gene, CDR3 DNA, CDR3 protein. The D gene is left open where the match is weak. For some rows the clone size is stated as once, few or many, or as a class when expanded; others skip it.

.,TRBJ2-3,.,TRBV7-8,TGTGCCAGCAGCGGACAGAACTTACTTTCAGATACGCAGTATTTT,CASSGQNLLSDTQYF
.,TRBJ1-6,.,TRBV11-1,TGTGCCAGCAGCTTAGGAGGGTTGGTTAATTCACCCCTCCACTTT,CASSLGGLVNSPLHF
TRBD1,TRBJ1-2,.,TRBV5-1,TGCGCCAGCAGCTTGGGTTTCGGACAGGGGACCTATGGCTACACCTTC,CASSLGFGQGTYGYTF
TRBD1,TRBJ2-5,.,TRBV5-1,TGCGCCAGCAGCTCCTCGGGACAGGGAAAGGAGACCCAGTACTTC,CASSSSGQGKETQYF
TRBD1,TRBJ1-2,.,TRBV2,TGTGCCAGCAGTGAAACGGACAGGTCATCGAGCGGCTACACCTTC,CASSETDRSSSGYTF
.,TRBJ1-5,.,TRBV28,TGTGCCAGCAGTTTGAGAACAGATTATAGCAATCAGCCCCAGCATTTT,CASSLRTDYSNQPQHF
.,TRBJ2-7,.,TRBV11-3,TGTGCCAGCAGCCAGGGGGGTGCGGGATCCTACGAGCAGTACTTC,CASSQGGAGSYEQYF
TRBD1,TRBJ1-2,once,TRBV19,TGTGCCAGTATCGGGACAGGGCAGGCTAACTATGGCTACACCTTC,CASIGTGQANYGYTF
.,TRBJ1-5,.,TRBV30,TGTGCCTGGAGTCCCGGGAACGATCAGCCCCAGCATTTT,CAWSPGNDQPQHF
.,TRBJ1-2,.,TRBV6-2/TRBV6-3,TGTGCCAGCAGTTACGCGGGAGCGAAAGGAACCTATGGCTACACCTTC,CASSYAGAKGTYGYTF
.,TRBJ2-3,.,TRBV6-5,TGTGCCAGCAGTTACTCTAAATCCACAGATACGCAGTATTTT,CASSYSKSTDTQYF
.,TRBJ2-1,.,TRBV7-9,TGTGCCAGCAGCTTAGTCTCAGGGGTCTATGAGCAGTTCTTC,CASSLVSGVYEQFF
.,TRBJ2-5,.,TRBV5-1,TGCGCCAGCAGCTTGGCTTACAGCCAAGAGACCCAGTACTTC,CASSLAYSQETQYF
.,TRBJ2-2,.,TRBV29-1,TGCAGCGCCAACGGGGCCGGGGAGCTGTTTTTT,CSANGAGELFF
TRBD1,TRBJ1-2,.,TRBV2,TGTGCCAGCAGCATCGAGGGACAGGCCTACTATGGCTACACCTTC,CASSIEGQAYYGYTF
.,TRBJ1-2,.,TRBV5-6,TGTGCCAGCAGCTTGAGGCAGGCCTACTCCTATGGCTACACCTTC,CASSLRQAYSYGYTF
.,TRBJ1-1,.,TRBV29-1,TGCAGCGGTCACAGGGATTTGAACACTGAAGCTTTCTTT,CSGHRDLNTEAFF
.,TRBJ2-7,.,TRBV10-1,TGCGCCAGCAGAGAAGGAGAGTTGCCCTACGAGCAGTACTTC,CASREGELPYEQYF
TRBD1,TRBJ1-1,.,TRBV5-1,TGCGCCAGCAGCCCGAGACAGGGGCTTGAAGCTTTCTTT,CASSPRQGLEAFF
.,TRBJ1-1,.,TRBV3-1/TRBV3-2,TGTGCCAGCAGCCGCCTAGGGGGAAATGAAGCTTTCTTT,CASSRLGGNEAFF
TRBD1,TRBJ2-5,.,TRBV5-1,TGCGCCAGCAGCTGGGACAGGGTAAAAGAGACCCAGTACTTC,CASSWDRVKETQYF
.,TRBJ1-3,.,TRBV6-5,TGTGCCAGCAGTCCTCAGGGCTTCTCTGGAAACACCATATATTTT,CASSPQGFSGNTIYF
TRBD2,TRBJ2-1,.,TRBV12-5,TGTGCTAGTGGTTTATGGACTAGCGGGAGGAGGAACAATGAGCAGTTCTTC,CASGLWTSGRRNNEQFF